This T cell receptor beta chain stems from a study of shared clonotypes between healthy human individuals. Each subset's genomic DNA was split evenly across several immunoSEQ plates. Methods used by the authors: Without quality scores, immunoSEQ junctional reads could not be filtered like full-length reads. Only in-frame clones appear in the TCRdb table, and some are missing; sequencing was by immunoSEQ multiplex PCR. Clone size and V and J calls were adopted from that table, with D and trimming inferred from the DNA. The sample has some 490,000 clones; roughly 80% are singletons. Among the donors, all were Caucasian adults who lived in Nashville, Tennessee. This CDR3 region has 17 residues. Germline CDR1 reads SGHRS; CDR2 reads YFSETQ. Trimming took 4 bases from V and 2 from J; bases not matched to a gene: 11. Overall study results and limits: Sequencing depth was expected to affect clonotype sharing among donors.

This clone occurred many times. Its antigen is unidentified. The TCR originated in a woman aged 40 to 50 in good health. Some clones in this sample may be carry-over from other donors' samples. This chain connects TRBV5-1 to TRBJ1-1; the match to TRBD1 covers 10 bases. What was sequenced was PBMCs. CDR3 sequence: CASSPGLDRGLNTEAFF. In nucleotides, the CDR3 is TGCGCCAGCAGCCCGGGGCTTGACAGGGGGCTAAACACTGAAGCTTTCTTT.